Described below is a single T cell receptor (beta chain) sequence and its context. The record originates from a study of blood T cell repertoires in COVID-19. Study at large: Spain, Italy and the United States supplied samples that represented acute and convalescent COVID-19. From T cells, B-cell-depleted T cells, or PBMCs came the material, which was cDNA or gDNA.

Clones were read by immunoSEQ multiplex PCR, and TCRdb kept only the in-frame ones, dropping some. The sample contains under 200,000 clones, approximately 80% of which appear only once. Sequencing was done on a sample of peripheral blood. This receptor was obtained from a man in his sixties or seventies who had recovered from COVID-19.

Here the CDR3 reads CAIRTSASTDTQYF. CDR3 nucleotide sequence: TGTGCCATCAGAACTAGCGCAAGCACAGATACGCAGTATTTT. V and J are TRBV10-3 and TRBJ2-3; 7 bases line up with TRBD2. CDR3 length: 14 amino acids. Germline V lookup: CDR1 ENHRY, CDR2 SYGVKD. V lost 6 bases and J lost 0; bases outside the gene matches: 3.